This T cell receptor (beta chain) was obtained from a study of cytomegalovirus exposure and HLA in healthy donors. The PCR ran on 60 Vbeta and 13 Jbeta primers. Using immunoSEQ multiplex PCR, the repertoire was profiled, and TCRdb retains in-frame clones only, with some absent. The sample shows 90,000 to 120,000 clones, around 76% of them seen only once. The V segment lost 3 bases and the J segment 7 bases; nucleotides outside the gene matches: 12. Germline values: CDR1 KGHSH, CDR2 LQKENI. CDR3 length: 17 amino acids. This chain links TRBV18 with TRBJ1-3; 10 bases map to TRBD1. Sequencing input: PBMCs. This receptor was taken from a man in his late teens or twenties in good health and CMV-seronegative. The CDR3 nucleotides read TGTGCCAGCTCACCTCTGTCCGATGGGACAGGGGTGAACACCATATATTTT. Translated: CASSPLSDGTGVNTIYF.